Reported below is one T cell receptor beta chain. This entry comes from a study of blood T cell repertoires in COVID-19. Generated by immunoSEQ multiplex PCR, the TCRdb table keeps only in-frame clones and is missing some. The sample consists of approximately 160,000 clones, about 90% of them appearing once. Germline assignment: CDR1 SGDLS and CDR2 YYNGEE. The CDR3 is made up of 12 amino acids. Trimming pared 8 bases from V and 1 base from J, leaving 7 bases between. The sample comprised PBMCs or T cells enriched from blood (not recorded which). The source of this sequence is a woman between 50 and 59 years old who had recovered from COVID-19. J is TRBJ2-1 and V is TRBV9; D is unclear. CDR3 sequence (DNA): TGTGCCAGTCGGAGTTCCTACAATGAGCAGTTCTTC. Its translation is CASRSSYNEQFF.